The 17 T cell receptor beta chains reported below all come from one sample, sequenced in a study of T-cell reconstitution after alpha-beta-depleted transplantation in children. Unique molecular identifiers were incorporated during preparation of the TCRbeta library. TCRdb called the PCR reads again in MiXCR, with one record for every CDR3 protein. This table has 700,000 to 950,000 distinct CDR3 sequences, approximately 15% appearing once. Source: PBMCs, mostly from graft donor cells, taken 360 days after TCRalphabeta/CD19-depleted stem cell transplant. The source of these receptors is a male patient younger than 18 who had a stem cell transplant for acute lymphoblastic leukemia, so the T cells may come from the graft donor.

The chain links TRBV20-1 to TRBJ2-7; TRBD2 aligns across 8 bases. V lost 6 bases, J lost 1 base, and 11 bases stayed unmatched. CDR3 length equals 15 residues. Germline V gene data show CDR1 as DFQATT and CDR2 as SNEGSKA (reference sequence). The CDR3 sequence is CSADSGAKLSYEQYF. The CDR3 DNA sequence: TGCAGTGCCGATAGCGGGGCCAAGTTGTCCTACGAGCAGTACTTC.

This clonotype appeared many times. The genes are TRBV15 and TRBJ2-1; either TRBD1 or TRBD2 may supply D (5 bases each). The CDR3 is made up of 14 amino acids. Looked up from germline, CDR1 is LNHNV and CDR2 is YYDKDF (reference sequence). Trimming removed 8 bases at V and 0 bases at J, with 11 bases between. The CDR3 DNA reads as TGTGCCACCTCGAGGGGTGGCTCCTACAATGAGCAGTTCTTC. Translated: CATSRGGSYNEQFF.

This clonotype was detected only a few times. The rearrangement uses TRBV7-2 and TRBJ2-1, with D possibly matching TRBD2 (5 bases). Trimming left V 1 base short and J 6 bases short, with 13 bases between. This CDR3 region has 15 residues. Germline CDR1 SGHTA, CDR2 FQGNSA. The CDR3 nucleotides read TGTGCCAGCAGCTTAGTTCCGCTAGCCAGCAATGAGCAGTTCTTC. This gives the protein CASSLVPLASNEQFF.

The rearrangement uses TRBV10-3 and TRBJ2-3; no clear D. The V end lost 1 base, the J end lost 0 bases, and 8 bases lay between the germline ends. The germline gives CDR1 ENHRY, CDR2 SYGVKD. The CDR3 covers 15 residues. This chain's CDR3 is CAISELSTSTDTQYF. The CDR3, as DNA: TGTGCCATCAGTGAGTTGAGCACTAGCACAGATACGCAGTATTTT.

The sample holds a few counts of this clonotype. The chain employs TRBV19 and TRBJ1-4; D is unclear. This CDR3 is 15 amino acids long. The V and J ends lost 5 bases and 6 bases respectively, with 16 bases between them. Per the germline V gene, CDR1 is LNHDA and CDR2 is SQIVND (reference sequence). The CDR3 nucleotides read TGTGCCAGTAGTTCCCCCGGGAGGCGTGATGAAAAACTGTTTTTT. It is translated as CASSSPGRRDEKLFF. The whole variable domain, remainder taken from reference TRBV19 and TRBJ1-4, is DGGITQSPKYLFRKEGQNVTLSCEQNLNHDAMYWYRQDPGQGLRLIYYSQIVNDFQKGDIAEGYSVSREKKESFPLTVTSAQKNPTAFYLCASSSPGRRDEKLFFGSGTQLSVL.

This chain connects TRBV20-1 to TRBJ2-1; no definite D call. With 0 bases removed from V and 8 bases from J, the gap between germline ends came to 5 bases. The CDR3 spans 11 residues. Germline loops: CDR1 DFQATT, CDR2 SNEGSKA (reference sequence). This CDR3 reads CSARDIDEQFF. The CDR3 nucleotides read TGCAGTGCTAGAGATATCGATGAGCAGTTCTTC.

The J gene is TRBJ2-3, the V gene TRBV24-1; 8 nucleotides match TRBD2. This CDR3 region has 15 residues. CDR1 KGHDR and CDR2 SFDVKD come from the germline V gene. The ends lost 9 bases at V and 4 bases at J; junction bases unmatched: 11. CDR3 protein: CATSAGGRMADTQYF. Here the CDR3 DNA reads TGTGCCACCTCGGCTGGCGGGAGGATGGCAGATACGCAGTATTTT.

In its sample, this clonotype was seen many times. This chain links TRBV5-1 with TRBJ2-7; a weak D match, TRBD2 (6 bases). V lost 0 bases to trimming and J lost 0 bases, with 13 bases between them. Germline CDR1 SGHRS, CDR2 YFSETQ. The CDR3 consists of 16 residues. The CDR3 is CASSLGPSVNSYEQYF. CDR3 coding DNA: TGCGCCAGCAGCTTGGGTCCTAGCGTCAACTCCTACGAGCAGTACTTC.

The chain recombines TRBV5-6 with TRBJ2-4; D may be TRBD2 (7 bases). The CDR3 sequence is 16 residues long. Per germline, CDR1 SGHDT and CDR2 YYEEEE. The V gene lost 2 bases and the J gene lost 0 bases, with 12 bases spanning the gap. CDR3 amino acids: CASSFGGAIAKNIQYF. The DNA of the CDR3 is TGTGCCAGCAGCTTTGGGGGGGCGATAGCCAAAAACATTCAGTACTTC. Full variable domain (remainder filled in from reference TRBV5-6 and TRBJ2-4): DAGVTQSPTHLIKTRGQQVTLRCSPKSGHDTVSWYQQALGQGPQFIFQYYEEEERQRGNFPDRFSGHQFPNYSSELNVNALLLGDSALYLCASSFGGAIAKNIQYFGAGTRLSVL.

This clonotype was counted a few times. The V gene is TRBV9, the J gene TRBJ2-2, with a weak D call TRBD2 (6 bases). Per the germline V gene, CDR1 is SGDLS and CDR2 is YYNGEE. Trimming cost V 2 bases and J 10 bases, with 36 bases left between them. The CDR3 contains 21 residues. In DNA, the CDR3 is TGTGCCAGCAGCGTGAGGACTACCGGCCTTCGATCATCTGGCACCGGTGTGGAGCTGTTTTTT. This gives the protein CASSVRTTGLRSSGTGVELFF.

This clonotype occurred a few times. The chain carries TRBV20-1 and TRBJ1-4; D perhaps matches TRBD1 (6 bases). Germline V lookup: CDR1 DFQATT, CDR2 SNEGSKA (reference sequence). The CDR3 is 13 residues long. Trimming cost V 6 bases and J 7 bases, with 15 bases left between them. DNA of the CDR3: TGCAGTGCGCCTACAGGGAACGGTGAAAAACTGTTTTTT. It is translated as CSAPTGNGEKLFF.

The chain uses TRBV30 and TRBJ2-7, with 7 bases identical to TRBD1. The germline gives CDR1 GTSNPN, CDR2 SVGIG (reference sequence). Trimming at V came to 5 bases and at J to 2 bases, leaving 9 bases not matched to a gene. The CDR3 is 14 amino acids. The CDR3: CAWDPGTEPYEQYF. The CDR3 bases are TGTGCCTGGGATCCCGGGACAGAACCCTACGAGCAGTACTTC.

V and J are TRBV5-1 and TRBJ2-7; a possible D gene is TRBD2 (6 bases). CDR1 is SGHRS and CDR2 is YFSETQ in the germline V gene. The CDR3 covers 14 residues. Deletions cut 4 bases from V and 0 bases from J, with 11 bases between. The CDR3, as DNA: TGCGCCAGCAGCCGGGACTGGGCCTCCTACGAGCAGTACTTC. It codes for CASSRDWASYEQYF.

This clonotype has more than one count but fewer than ten. V usage is TRBV9 and J usage is TRBJ2-2; 9 nucleotides match TRBD2. V dropped 4 bases and J dropped 9; count of bases not matched to a gene: 13. From germline, CDR1 is SGDLS and CDR2 YYNGEE. The CDR3 length is 16 residues. DNA for the CDR3: TGTGCCAGCAGCACTCCCGGCGGGGGGGGGCCTCGGGAGCTGTTTTTT. This codes for CASSTPGGGGPRELFF. The full variable domain, its missing parts supplied by reference TRBV9 and TRBJ2-2, is DSGVTQTPKHLITATGQRVTLRCSPRSGDLSVYWYQQSLDQGLQFLIQYYNGEERAKGNILERFSAQQFPDLHSELNLSSLELGDSALYFCASSTPGGGGPRELFFGEGSRLTVL.

The J gene is TRBJ2-1, the V gene TRBV5-1; the D is unclear. V was clipped by 1 base and J by 6 bases, with 8 bases between them. Germline CDR1 and CDR2: SGHRS and YFSETQ. This CDR3 spans 13 amino acids. The CDR3, as DNA: TGCGCCAGCAGCTTGCCTATAACCAATGAGCAGTTCTTC. Protein sequence: CASSLPITNEQFF. The entire variable domain, with the rest obtained from reference TRBV5-1 and TRBJ2-1, is as follows: KAGVTQTPRYLIKTRGQQVTLSCSPISGHRSVSWYQQTPGQGLQFLFEYFSETQRNKGNFPGRFSGRQFSNSRSEMNVSTLELGDSALYLCASSLPITNEQFFGPGTRLTVL.

The genes are TRBV6-5 and TRBJ2-4; a possible D gene is TRBD2 (5 bases). The CDR3 extends over 17 amino acids. V lost 0 bases and J lost 0, with 12 bases in between. The germline V gene has CDR1 MNHEY and CDR2 SVGAGI. The CDR3 region is CASSYSRLGVAKNIQYF. Written as DNA, the CDR3 is TGTGCCAGCAGTTACTCGAGGCTCGGGGTAGCCAAAAACATTCAGTACTTC.

The chain couples TRBV11-2 to TRBJ2-1; weak D call: TRBD2 (5 bases). V was clipped by 1 base and J by 8 bases, with 21 bases between them. The CDR3 runs 17 residues. Germline V CDR1 and CDR2: SGHAT, FQNNGV. For the CDR3, the DNA is TGTGCCAGCAGCTTAGGCATCCTAGCTCTGTCCACAGATGAGCAGTTCTTC. It codes for CASSLGILALSTDEQFF.